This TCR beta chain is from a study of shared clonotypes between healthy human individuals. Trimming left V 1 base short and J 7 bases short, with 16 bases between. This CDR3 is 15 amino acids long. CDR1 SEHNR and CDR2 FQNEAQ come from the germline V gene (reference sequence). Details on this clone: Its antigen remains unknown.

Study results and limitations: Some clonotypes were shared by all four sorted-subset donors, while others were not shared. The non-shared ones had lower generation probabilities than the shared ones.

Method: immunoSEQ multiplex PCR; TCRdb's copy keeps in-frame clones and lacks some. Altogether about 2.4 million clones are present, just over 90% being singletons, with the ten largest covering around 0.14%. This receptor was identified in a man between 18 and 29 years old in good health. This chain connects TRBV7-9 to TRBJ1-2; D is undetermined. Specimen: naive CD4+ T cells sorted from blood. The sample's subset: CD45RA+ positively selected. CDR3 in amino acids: CASSLGYRAEGGYTF. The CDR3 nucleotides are TGTGCCAGCAGCTTAGGGTACCGGGCCGAGGGTGGCTACACCTTC. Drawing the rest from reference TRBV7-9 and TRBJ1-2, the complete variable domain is DTGVSQNPRHKITKRGQNVTFRCDPISEHNRLYWYRQTLGQGPEFLTYFQNEAQLEKSRLLSDRFSAERPKGSFSTLEIQRTEQGDSAMYLCASSLGYRAEGGYTFGSGTRLTVV.